This TCR beta chain appears in the sequencing data of a study of cytomegalovirus exposure and HLA in healthy donors listed by TCRdb under 2017. About the investigation overall: An earlier analysis of several hundred of the donors reported 250 to 300 Gb of sequence data and some 110 million unique TCR beta sequences obtained from about 180 million T cells. Across approximately 400 genotyped donors of the cohort, an average of approximately 240,000 unique TCR beta nucleotide sequences per donor were sequenced, and about a sixth of those sequences were non-productive. Typing coverage differed by locus: A, B, C, DRB1 and DQB1 were typed in about 629-640 donors, DQA1 in 522, DPA1 in 600 to 610, and DPB1 in around 440. To decide whether each TCR beta V gene segment behaved as functional or pseudogenic, an earlier analysis of some 540 of the donors relied on high-throughput TCR beta sequencing. Of the roughly 400 genotyped donors, 65% to 90% fell in the genetic ancestry cluster associated with self-reported Caucasian donors. Donor age, sex, ethnicity and CMV serostatus were compiled alongside the repertoire data. Both class I and class II loci were covered by HLA typing, at four-digit resolution. High-throughput TCR immunosequencing, statistical association of individual TCRs with disease status, and machine learning were combined to predict cytomegalovirus infection status. A later genetic analysis used genome-wide SNP genotypes for about 60% of the roughly 670 donors, treating that subset as a discovery cohort. All discovery cohort repertoires had been generated using a single sequencing platform. In a later analysis, previously published TCR beta repertoires from several hundred donors were re-analyzed and high-resolution HLA genotyping was added so that TCR occurrence patterns could be studied. The later analysis used no new phenotypic data to find candidate immune exposures, relying instead on TCR beta sequences and their occurrence across donors. A separate validation cohort of 100 to 150 different subjects was used in addition to the approximately 640-subject first cohort. The study used immunosequencing to profile the T cell repertoires of approximately 640 subjects and linked those repertoires to cytomegalovirus serostatus. The study aimed to test whether signatures of past pathogen exposure could be identified by cataloging public T cell receptors. A handful of DR-DQ haplotypes were handled as single units for association and clustering because linkage in the cohort was strong. Roughly 300 gigabases of sequencing data and about 92 million unique TCR sequences made up an early release that covered about 640 HLA-typed donors. Study-wide findings and limitations: In vitro tests confirmed that a few of the cytomegalovirus-associated TCR beta chains recognize cytomegalovirus antigens. Correlated functional status among segregating V segments might be attributable to linkage disequilibrium, but an unknown experimental factor could not be ruled out. A further reported finding was that TCR beta sequences accurately predicted the HLA-A and HLA-B alleles for most subjects in the first cohort. Compared with the roughly 670-donor mean, donors in an Asian-associated ancestry cluster had fewer N-insertions in productive TCRs, according to a later genetic analysis. CMV serostatus was the only immune exposure information available for the cohort. The authors suggested that the approach could potentially be generalized to other disease states and immunological phenotypes. Specific HLA alleles were associated with 15,000 to 20,000 TCR beta sequences at a false discovery rate of 0.05 in a later analysis. Because some donors lacked HLA typing at each locus, the association tests relied only on the typed subset. Most TCR sequences were seen in very few donors, while some public TCRs were found in many individuals. The earlier analysis of 587 of the donors excluded 15 to 20 rarely observed V segments, including chromosome 9 orphons, because counts were too low. In a later analysis, HLA-associated TCR beta chains showed more clonal expansion and lower generation probabilities than non-associated chains that were equally common. Roughly uniform sequencing depth across donors was assumed in presence/absence analyses, although this assumption may not hold. According to a later analysis, most CMV-associated TCR beta chains appeared to be HLA-restricted, and the HLA associations seemed to be driven largely by CMV exposure. In a later analysis, TCR association rates were found to vary across HLA loci, with the most associated TCRs seen for DRB1 alleles and the fewest for HLA-C alleles. When HLA alleles, especially DR and DQ, strongly co-occurred, TCR associations were difficult to assign to individual alleles. The study gave a list of about 150 TCR beta chains associated with cytomegalovirus. Several of the top co-occurrence clusters appeared to be linked to parvovirus B19, influenza, CMV and Epstein-Barr virus, according to a later analysis. The sequencing pipeline was judged likely to have produced a cluster of highly shared sequence variants as a technical artifact. The classifier was reported to diagnose cytomegalovirus status with high specificity and sensitivity in both the original and validation cohorts. An earlier analysis of approximately 600 of the donors showed that most TCR beta V segments appeared in productive rearrangements either about 87% or about 30% of the time, which broadly matched IMGT annotations. V-gene and J-gene trimming of TCR beta chains was associated with a missense DCLRE1C variant in a later genetic analysis, and the association was replicated in an independent cohort. In this cohort, only TCR beta chains were sequenced, and detectable features were limited by the absence of alpha or paired-chain data. The 87-base-pair reads could not distinguish some IMGT-functional V segments, including TRBV6-2 and TRBV6-3, so those segments were excluded.

The library was generated by the immunoSEQ multiplex PCR assay. The multiplex PCR relied on a mix of 60 forward primers for TCR Vbeta segments and 13 reverse primers for TCR Jbeta segments. Amplification of the CDR3 region of rearranged TCR beta genes was performed with a multiplex PCR assay on genomic DNA. The amplified TCR beta libraries were sequenced on the Illumina HiSeq System as 87-base-pair reads. The paper's processing steps were these. Across the 600 to 700 repertoires, a later analysis counted some 80 million unique TCR beta chains, roughly 11 million of which were shared by at least two donors. Raw reads were error-corrected and collapsed into unique sequences with a nearest-neighbor algorithm that merged closely related sequences to remove PCR and sequencing errors. V, D and J gene segments were assigned by aligning CDR3 sequences to IMGT reference sequences. For a sequence to be retained, at least a six-nucleotide match to both a V gene segment and a J gene segment was required. A rearrangement counted as productive if the CDR3 had no stop codons and remained in frame with V and J, and every other rearrangement counted as non-productive. CDR3 was defined by IMGT convention, running from the second conserved V-encoded cysteine to the conserved J-encoded phenylalanine. In an earlier analysis of more than 550 of the donors, sequences lacking an unambiguous match to a single V gene segment were excluded. In an earlier analysis of 587 of the donors, a V segment was called functional when productive rearrangements were above 56.7%, and segregating when the standard deviation between donors exceeded 5%. A statistical classification framework was built to diagnose cytomegalovirus status from the catalog of TCR beta chain sequences. In a later analysis, V and J genes were assigned by comparing TCR nucleotide sequences against IMGT/GENE-DB human TR gene sequences. A later analysis assigned CDR3 sequences and most-parsimonious VDJ recombination scenarios with the TCRdist pipeline. In a later analysis, each TCR beta chain was defined by its CDR3 amino acid sequence together with its V-gene family, and reads without a unique V-gene family were excluded. To address suspected cross-contamination and a sequencing artifact, a later analysis removed around 590 highly shared, low-generation-probability nucleotide sequences. In a later analysis, a clonal expansion index for each public chain was calculated from normalized within-repertoire ranks of inferred template counts. Generation probabilities in a later analysis came from a VDJ recombination model fitted to out-of-frame rearrangements, and those results were checked against IGoR. In a later analysis, TCR-TCR, TCR-HLA and TCR-CMV co-occurrence was scored with hypergeometric tests, and a repertoire-size bias correction was applied to TCR pairs. A later analysis estimated false discovery rates by permuting HLA or CMV assignments 20 times. In a later analysis, co-occurring TCRs were grouped using DBSCAN, and TCRdist sequence similarity was added for clustering within HLA-allele-positive subsets. Repertoires with fewer than 30,000 or more than 120,000 public chains, plus five repertoires with anomalous nucleotide sharing, were excluded from co-occurrence clustering. Here the immuneACCESS table is served through TCRdb, limited to in-frame sequences with V and J called. Missing clones are a known gap in these copies; in checked studies unresolved V genes cover under half, and the rest lacks a known reason. V and J calls and clone size follow that table, whereas D and trimming were derived from the DNA. The sample data list about 93,000 clones, and around 78% of these were observed just once. Together, the top ten hold 0.57% of the sample.

From the germline V gene (reference sequence), CDR1 is LNHDA and CDR2 is SQIVND. At the junction V is shortened by 3 bases and J by 2 bases, with 14 bases in between. The CDR3 spans 16 residues, from the cysteine through the phenylalanine. CDR3 DNA only is kept here, 48 bases in frame from base 1. Remarks on this clone: Its antigen is still unknown. Within one base of it there is no much larger clone, and no base qualities were kept.

The cohort was made up of roughly 670 healthy bone marrow donors. All cohort members were sampled while nominally healthy, although unrecorded immune exposures were likely present. The donor tested CMV seronegative, placing the donor among the 352 seronegative members of the cohort. Every donor gave a peripheral blood sample, and the peripheral blood mononuclear cells from that sample were used for TCR beta sequencing. Genomic DNA was extracted from the blood cell samples with the Qiagen DNeasy Blood Extraction Kit. The V and J genes are TRBV19 and TRBJ1-5; the D gene is not confidently resolved. Sequencing was performed on PBMCs. The TCR originated in a man aged 25 to 45 in good health and CMV-seronegative. The DNA sequence follows: TGTGCCAGTAGTATGAGGAGTGTGGGTGGCAATCAGCCCCAGCATTTT. The encoded protein is CASSMRSVGGNQPQHF.